This T cell receptor beta chain emerged from a study of blood T cell repertoires in COVID-19. About the study: Acute-phase and convalescent COVID-19 samples originated in the United States, Italy and Spain. T cells, B-cell-depleted T cells, or PBMCs supplied cDNA or gDNA.

This CDR3 spans 13 amino acids. Trimming pared 8 bases from V and 6 bases from J, leaving 13 bases between. As processed by the authors: Quantification of nucleated cells was approximated via reference gene primer amplification. Some clones are missing from TCRdb's copy, which holds only in-frame ones; the method was immunoSEQ multiplex PCR. Clonal size and the V and J genes are those of that table, whereas D and trimming came from the DNA. The sample includes 100,000 to 150,000 clones, roughly four fifths of them seen just once. Sequenced input: peripheral blood. The rearrangement joins TRBV12-3 or TRBV12-4 to TRBJ2-2; D is possibly TRBD2 (6 bases). The sequence came from a woman aged 55-69 years with acute or convalescent COVID-19. For the CDR3, the DNA is TGTGCCAGCTTTTGGAGGGCCGCCGGGGAGCTGTTTTTT. This encodes CASFWRAAGELFF.